One T cell receptor (beta chain) is described in this entry. The data stem from a study of blood T cell repertoires in COVID-19. Study information: T cells, B-cell-depleted T cells, or PBMCs supplied cDNA or gDNA.

In the original processing: The authors estimated nucleated cell counts from reference gene primer amplification. The method was immunoSEQ multiplex PCR; TCRdb's version includes in-frame clones alone and lacks a portion of them. V, J and clone size are taken as reported in that table, and D and trimming were inferred from the DNA itself. The sample shows 90,000 to 120,000 clones, around 88% of them seen only once. This clonotype was obtained from a man in his fifties or sixties with active or convalescent COVID-19. Sequencing was carried out using peripheral blood.

The CDR3 reads CASTGGTGYNEQYF. The DNA for the CDR3 is TGTGCCAGCACCGGTGGGACAGGGTATAACGAGCAGTACTTC. The V and J genes are TRBV6-1 and TRBJ2-7, with 9 bases matching TRBD1. The CDR3 consists of 14 residues. J was trimmed by 5 bases and V by 7 bases; bases with no gene match: 9. Germline-derived CDR1 and CDR2 are MNHNS and SASEGT.